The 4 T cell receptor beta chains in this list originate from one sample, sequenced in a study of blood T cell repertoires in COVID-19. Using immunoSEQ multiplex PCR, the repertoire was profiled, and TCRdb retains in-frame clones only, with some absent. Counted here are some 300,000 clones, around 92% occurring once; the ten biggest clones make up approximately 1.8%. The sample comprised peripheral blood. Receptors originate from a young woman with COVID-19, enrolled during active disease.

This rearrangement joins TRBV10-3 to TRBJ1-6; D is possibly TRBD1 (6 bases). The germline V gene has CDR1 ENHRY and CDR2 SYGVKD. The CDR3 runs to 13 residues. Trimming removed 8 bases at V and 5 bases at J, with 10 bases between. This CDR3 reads CAIRRTDNSPLHF. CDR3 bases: TGTGCCATCCGACGGACAGATAATTCACCCCTCCACTTT.

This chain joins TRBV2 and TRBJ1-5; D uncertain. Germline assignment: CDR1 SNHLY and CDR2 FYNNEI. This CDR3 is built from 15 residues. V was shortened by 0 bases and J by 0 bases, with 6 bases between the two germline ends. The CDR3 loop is CASSEASYSNQPQHF. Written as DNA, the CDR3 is TGTGCCAGCAGTGAAGCCTCTTATAGCAATCAGCCCCAGCATTTT. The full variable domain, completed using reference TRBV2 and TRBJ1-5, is EPEVTQTPSHQVTQMGQEVILRCVPISNHLYFYWYRQILGQKVEFLVSFYNNEISEKSEIFDDQFSVERPDGSNFTLKIRSTKLEDSAMYFCASSEASYSNQPQHFGDGTRLSIL.

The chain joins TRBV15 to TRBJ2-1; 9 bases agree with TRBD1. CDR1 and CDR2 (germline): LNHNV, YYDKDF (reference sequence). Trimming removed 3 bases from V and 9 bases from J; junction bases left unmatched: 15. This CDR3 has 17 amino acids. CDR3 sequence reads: CATSRSRLRDRDGEQFF. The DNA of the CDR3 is TGTGCCACCAGCAGGTCTAGGCTACGGGACAGGGATGGTGAGCAGTTCTTC.

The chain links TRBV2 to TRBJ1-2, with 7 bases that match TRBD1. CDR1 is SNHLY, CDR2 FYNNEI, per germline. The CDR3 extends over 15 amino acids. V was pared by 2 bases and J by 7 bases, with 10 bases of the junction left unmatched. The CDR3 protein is CASSEQGGGSGGYTF. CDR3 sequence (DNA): TGTGCCAGCAGTGAACAAGGGGGCGGATCGGGTGGCTACACCTTC.